This TCR beta chain stems from a study of cytomegalovirus exposure and HLA in healthy donors. The study, taken as a whole, reports: Presence/absence results assume similar sequencing depth per donor, which may not hold.

This clone came up once. The antigen remains undetermined. The germline V gene encodes CDR1 SGHVS and CDR2 FQNEAQ. This CDR3 comprises 16 residues. Between the trimmed V and J ends, which lost 5 bases and 3 bases, there was a span of 20 bases. The PCR made use of 60 Vbeta and 13 Jbeta primers. Source study methods: The authors later counted some 76 million unique TCR beta chains, 8.5 million to 13 million of them shared. Data came from immunoSEQ multiplex PCR; TCRdb stores just in-frame clones and leaves some out. V and J calls and clone size come straight from that table; D and trimming were deduced from the DNA. Of around 180,000 clones listed, roughly four fifths are singletons.

Sequencing was performed on PBMCs. This chain links TRBV7-8 with TRBJ2-7; maybe TRBD1 (6 bases). The sequence was collected from a girl aged 5 to 17 in good health and CMV-seropositive. The CDR3 loop is CASSLPLQGIYYEQYF. The CDR3 coding sequence is TGTGCCAGCAGCCTCCCCCTCCAGGGGATATACTACGAGCAGTACTTC.